This T cell receptor beta chain is drawn from a study of Ad26.COV2.S vaccination and SARS-CoV-2 variants. Study-wide results and caveats: Higher spike-specific TCR breadth was found in vaccine recipients than in placebo recipients.

The treatment: roughly 18 received Ad26.COV2.S at low or high dose, single or two shots; roughly five received placebo; per-sample allocation not given. Repertoires come from day 63 after the first vaccine or placebo injection. This clone has more than one count but fewer than ten. Its antigen is as yet unknown. Some clones are missing from TCRdb's copy, which holds only in-frame ones; the method was immunoSEQ multiplex PCR. The sample records 350,000 to 450,000 clones, approximately 85% being singletons. The TCR sequence derives from a person between 18 and 59 years old who received the Ad26.COV2.S COVID-19 vaccine or a placebo. The source was peripheral blood, collected in a trial of Ad26.COV2.S vaccine versus placebo.

CDR3 DNA sequence: TGTGCCAGCATCCCTAGCGGGATTAGCACAGATACGCAGTATTTT. Amino acids: CASIPSGISTDTQYF. The V and J genes are TRBV7-9 and TRBJ2-3; TRBD2 matches 9 bases. The CDR3 spans 15 residues. Trimming took 7 bases from V and 0 from J; bases not matched to a gene: 5. CDR1 SEHNR and CDR2 FQNEAQ come from the germline V gene (reference sequence).